What follows is one T cell receptor (beta chain) and its context. The CDR3 loop spans 13 amino acids. Germline CDR1 reads MNHEY; CDR2 reads SVGAGI. The V end lost 6 bases, the J end lost 7 bases, and 10 bases lay between the germline ends. Authors' analysis steps: From reference gene primer amplification, estimates of nucleated cell counts were derived. The assay was immunoSEQ multiplex PCR, and TCRdb's table has in-frame clones only and misses some. The DNA was the basis for D and trimming; V, J and clone size are from that table. The sample shows under 250,000 clones, approximately 82% of them seen only once. These data originate in a study of blood T cell repertoires in COVID-19.

Sequenced sample: peripheral blood. This rearrangement joins TRBV6-5 to TRBJ1-6; tentative D call: TRBD1 (5 bases). This TCR was sampled from a man aged 35-49 years with active or convalescent COVID-19. The CDR3 protein is CASRPDTNSPLHF. DNA for the CDR3: TGTGCCAGCAGACCGGACACAAATTCACCCCTCCACTTT.